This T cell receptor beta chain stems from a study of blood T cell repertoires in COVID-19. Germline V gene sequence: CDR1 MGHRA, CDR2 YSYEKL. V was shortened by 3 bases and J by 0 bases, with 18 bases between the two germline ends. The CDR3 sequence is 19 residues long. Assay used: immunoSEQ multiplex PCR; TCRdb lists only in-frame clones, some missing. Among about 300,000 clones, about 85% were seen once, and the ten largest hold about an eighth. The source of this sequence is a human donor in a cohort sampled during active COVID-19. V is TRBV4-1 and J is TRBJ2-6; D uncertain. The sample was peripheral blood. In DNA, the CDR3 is TGCGCCAGCAGCCAGCCGGTGGGCAGCTCCCGCTCTGGGGCCAACGTCCTGACTTTC. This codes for CASSQPVGSSRSGANVLTF.